The clone carrying this T cell receptor (beta chain) was observed many times. The data derive from a study of chronic HIV infection and antiretroviral therapy. TCRdb analysed the 5' RACE reads with MiXCR anew, one entry per CDR3 protein. The sample carries 30,000 or so distinct CDR3 sequences, roughly 9.1% recorded once. The ends lost 5 bases at V and 10 bases at J; junction bases unmatched: 1. The CDR3 length is 11 residues. Germline lookup yields CDR1 MNHEY and CDR2 SVGEGT. The sequence derives from an adult who had HIV and had not received antiretroviral therapy, or was an uninfected healthy control (not recorded which). The sequenced sample consisted of peripheral blood. The chain joins TRBV6-2 or TRBV6-3 to TRBJ2-1, with 8 positions matching TRBD2. The CDR3 sequence: CASSRGGEQFF. CDR3 nucleotide sequence: TGTGCCAGCAGTCGGGGGGGAGAGCAGTTCTTC.